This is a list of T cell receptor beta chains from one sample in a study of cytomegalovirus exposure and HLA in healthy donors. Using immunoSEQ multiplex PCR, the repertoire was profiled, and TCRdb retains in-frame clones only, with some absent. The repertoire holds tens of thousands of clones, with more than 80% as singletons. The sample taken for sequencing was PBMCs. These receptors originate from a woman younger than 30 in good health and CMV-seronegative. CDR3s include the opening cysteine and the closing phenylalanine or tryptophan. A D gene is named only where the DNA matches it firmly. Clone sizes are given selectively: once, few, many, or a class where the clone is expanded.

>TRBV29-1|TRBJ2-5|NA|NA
CSVNYQGLAETQYF
TGCAGCGTTAATTATCAGGGGCTTGCGGAGACCCAGTACTTC
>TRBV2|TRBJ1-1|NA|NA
CASSPITEVNTEAFF
TGTGCCAGCAGTCCGATCACCGAGGTGAACACTGAAGCTTTCTTT
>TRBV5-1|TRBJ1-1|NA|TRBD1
CASSWGSTGQNTEAFF
TGCGCCAGCAGCTGGGGGTCGACAGGGCAGAACACTGAAGCTTTCTTT
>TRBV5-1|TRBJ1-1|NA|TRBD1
CASRGQAPLLDF
TGCGCCAGCAGAGGACAGGCCCCTCTATTAGACTTT
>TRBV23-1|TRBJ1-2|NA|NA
CAGGRVVVYGYTF
TGCGCCGGGGGCCGGGTTGTGGTCTATGGCTACACCTTC
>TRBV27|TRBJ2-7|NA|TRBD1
CASSLYWTGGYHEQYF
TGTGCCAGCAGTTTATACTGGACAGGGGGTTACCACGAGCAGTACTTC
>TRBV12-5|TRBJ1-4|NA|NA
CASGSGQGNEKLFF
TGTGCTAGTGGTTCCGGTCAGGGTAATGAAAAACTGTTTTTT
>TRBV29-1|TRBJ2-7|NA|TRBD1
CSVEWDSQPYEQYF
TGCAGCGTTGAATGGGACAGCCAACCCTACGAGCAGTACTTC
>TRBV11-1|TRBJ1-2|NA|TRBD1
CASNPADLTGDYGYTF
TGTGCCAGCAACCCGGCGGACCTGACAGGGGACTATGGCTACACCTTC
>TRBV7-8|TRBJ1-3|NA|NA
CASSLSGLGNTIYF
TGTGCCAGCAGCTTATCAGGTCTCGGAAACACCATATATTTT
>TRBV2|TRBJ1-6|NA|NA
CARRPAGGYNSPLHF
TGTGCCAGGAGGCCAGCCGGCGGGTATAATTCACCCCTCCACTTT
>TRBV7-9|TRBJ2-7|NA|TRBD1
CASSPSPDRDYEQYF
TGTGCCAGCAGCCCCAGTCCCGACAGGGATTACGAGCAGTACTTC
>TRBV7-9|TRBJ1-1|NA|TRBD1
CASSLARDRGTEAFF
TGTGCCAGCAGCTTAGCGCGGGACAGAGGGACTGAAGCTTTCTTT
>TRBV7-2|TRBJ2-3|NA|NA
CASGWAHTDTQYF
TGTGCCAGCGGGTGGGCACACACAGATACGCAGTATTTT
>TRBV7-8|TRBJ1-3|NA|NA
CASSPLVGGAGNTIYF
TGTGCCAGCAGCCCCCTGGTCGGGGGAGCTGGAAACACCATATATTTT
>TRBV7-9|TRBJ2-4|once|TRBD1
CASSLGQGVYF
TGTGCCAGCAGCTTAGGCCAGGGGGTGTACTTC
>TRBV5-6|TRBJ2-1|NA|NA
CASSFGAGNYNEQFF
TGTGCCAGCAGCTTTGGGGCGGGAAACTACAATGAGCAGTTCTTC
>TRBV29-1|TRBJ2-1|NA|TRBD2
CSAAGLAGENEQFF
TGCAGCGCGGCGGGACTAGCGGGAGAGAATGAGCAGTTCTTC
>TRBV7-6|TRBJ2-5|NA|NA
CASSTSDLSGTQYF
TGTGCCAGCAGCACCTCGGACCTGTCGGGAACCCAGTACTTC
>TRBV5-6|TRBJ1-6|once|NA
CASSYRTNSPLHF
TGTGCCAGCAGCTACAGGACGAATTCACCCCTCCACTTT
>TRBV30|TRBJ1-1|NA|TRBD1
CAWDRGRNTEAFF
TGTGCCTGGGACAGGGGACGGAACACTGAAGCTTTCTTT
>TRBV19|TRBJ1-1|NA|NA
CASSRIGYTEAFF
TGTGCCAGTAGCCGGATCGGGTACACTGAAGCTTTCTTT
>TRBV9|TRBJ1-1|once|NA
CASSALGTSLGTEAFF
TGTGCCAGCAGCGCCCTGGGGACAAGTCTCGGCACTGAAGCTTTCTTT
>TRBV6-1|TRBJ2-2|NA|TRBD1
CASSGPSTGANTGELFF
TGTGCCAGCAGTGGTCCCTCAACAGGGGCGAACACCGGGGAGCTGTTTTTT
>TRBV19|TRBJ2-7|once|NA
CATRGDRYEQYF
TGTGCCACTCGCGGGGACCGCTACGAGCAGTACTTC
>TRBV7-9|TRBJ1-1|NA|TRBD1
CASSARTGRDTEAFF
TGTGCCAGCAGCGCACGGACAGGGAGGGACACTGAAGCTTTCTTT
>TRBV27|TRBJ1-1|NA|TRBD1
CASHRDRNMNTEAFF
TGTGCCAGCCACCGGGACAGGAACATGAACACTGAAGCTTTCTTT
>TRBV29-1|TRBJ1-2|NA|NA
CSVVPGNYGYTF
TGCAGCGTTGTACCAGGGAACTATGGCTACACCTTC
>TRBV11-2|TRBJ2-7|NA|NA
CASSSNRGTYEQYF
TGTGCCAGCAGCTCCAATCGAGGGACCTACGAGCAGTACTTC
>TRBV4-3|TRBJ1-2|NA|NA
CASSQDLGGVWGYTF
TGCGCCAGCAGCCAAGATCTTGGGGGGGTGTGGGGCTACACCTTC
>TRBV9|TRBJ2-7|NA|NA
CASSPSQAADYEQYF
TGTGCCAGCAGCCCCAGTCAAGCGGCCGACTACGAGCAGTACTTC
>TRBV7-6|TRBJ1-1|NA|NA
CASSPYRNTEAFF
TGTGCCAGCAGTCCATACAGGAACACTGAAGCTTTCTTT
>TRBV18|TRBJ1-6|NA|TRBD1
CASSPQGDNSPLHF
TGTGCCAGCTCACCGCAGGGGGATAATTCACCCCTCCACTTT
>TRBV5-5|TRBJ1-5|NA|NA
CASSLLMSNQPQHF
TGTGCCAGCAGCTTATTAATGAGCAATCAGCCCCAGCATTTT
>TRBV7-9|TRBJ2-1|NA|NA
CASSSRGNNEQFF
TGTGCCAGCAGCTCCAGGGGAAACAATGAGCAGTTCTTC